A selection of T cell receptor beta chains follows, all from one sample in a study of T cells after yellow fever vaccination. TCRdb re-derived calls from the 5' RACE reads in MiXCR, one entry per CDR3 protein. The sample lists 45,000 to 60,000 distinct CDR3 sequences; approximately 6% were seen once. The sequences come from PBMCs, either bulk or a sorted T-cell subset (CD4+, CD8+, memory, or dextramer-sorted; not recorded which), collected on the day of the yellow fever booster vaccination. Receptors originate from a man younger than 35 who received the YFV17D yellow fever vaccine. Both conserved end residues are part of each CDR3. A D gene is named only where the DNA matches it firmly. For some rows the clone size is stated as once, few or many, or as a class when expanded; others skip it.

few | TRBD2 | TRBJ2-5 | TRBV7-9 | TGTGCCAGCAGCTCCCCAAGCGGGGGGGAATCTTGGACCCAGTACTTC | CASSSPSGGESWTQYF
NA | TRBD1 | TRBJ1-1 | TRBV20-1 | TGCAGTGCTGGACCGAACAGGGGGATGGACACTGAAGCTTTCTTT | CSAGPNRGMDTEAFF
few | NA | TRBJ2-5 | TRBV20-1 | TGCAGTGCTAGAATGGGGGGGCCGAAGGAGACCCAGTACTTC | CSARMGGPKETQYF
few | NA | TRBJ2-1 | TRBV2 | TGTGCCAGCAGTGTCATACTACGTGGTGAGCAGTTCTTC | CASSVILRGEQFF
few | NA | TRBJ2-7 | TRBV2 | TGTGCCAGCAGTGGAAGGCAGGACCTAGGGGAGCAGTACTTC | CASSGRQDLGEQYF
NA | TRBD1 | TRBJ1-1 | TRBV12-3/TRBV12-4 | TGTGCCAGCAGTTTACCCCGGGACAGACCCATGAACACTGAAGCTTTCTTT | CASSLPRDRPMNTEAFF
many | TRBD1 | TRBJ2-1 | TRBV7-2 | TGTGCCAGCAGCCGCGACAGGGTAAGATTCGCCTACAATGAGCAGTTCTTC | CASSRDRVRFAYNEQFF
many | TRBD1 | TRBJ2-1 | TRBV7-6 | TGTGCCAGCAGCTTACTGACAGGGGGCTTGGATGAGCAGTTCTTC | CASSLLTGGLDEQFF
many | NA | TRBJ1-1 | TRBV5-1 | TGCGCCAGCAGCTCCGAAGGTCTAAAACGGACTGAAGCTTTCTTT | CASSSEGLKRTEAFF
few | NA | TRBJ2-7 | TRBV6-2/TRBV6-3 | TGTGCCAGCAGTTGGCAGGGCTACTACGAGCAGTACTTC | CASSWQGYYEQYF
many | NA | TRBJ1-3 | TRBV12-3/TRBV12-4 | TGTGCCAGCACGCTCAACACCATATATTTT | CASTLNTIYF
many | NA | TRBJ1-5 | TRBV15 | TGTGCCACCAGCAGAGTATCCGAAAAACAGCCCCAGCATTTT | CATSRVSEKQPQHF
many | NA | TRBJ2-2 | TRBV6-2/TRBV6-3 | TGTGCCAGCAGTTACTTTTCCGATGGCGGGGAGCTGTTTTTT | CASSYFSDGGELFF
few | NA | TRBJ1-5 | TRBV2 | TGTGCCAGCAATCCAGGAGGAAACCAGCCCCAGCATTTT | CASNPGGNQPQHF
NA | TRBD2 | TRBJ2-5 | TRBV12-3/TRBV12-4 | TGTGCCAGCAAGACTAGCTCCCCCCCGGAGACCCAGTACTTC | CASKTSSPPETQYF
few | NA | TRBJ2-2 | TRBV6-2/TRBV6-3 | TGTGCCAGCAGTGTTAGCAGTGGCGGGGAGCTGTTTTTT | CASSVSSGGELFF
many | NA | TRBJ1-3 | TRBV5-1 | TGCGCCAGCAGCTTGAGCTTCGGAAACACCATATATTTT | CASSLSFGNTIYF
many | NA | TRBJ2-3 | TRBV20-1 | TGCAGTGCTTCCCATAGAAGAGGGGCCGGTACGCAGTATTTT | CSASHRRGAGTQYF
NA | NA | TRBJ1-2 | TRBV15 | TGTGCCACCAGCAGAGAGAGCCGGGGTCAGGATGGCTACACCTTC | CATSRESRGQDGYTF
few | NA | TRBJ2-3 | TRBV5-1 | TGCGCCAGCAGCTTGGTAGGGCAAGGGACAGATACGCAGTATTTT | CASSLVGQGTDTQYF
NA | NA | TRBJ2-2 | TRBV21-1 | TGTGCCAGCAGCAACCCATGCCTGGGAGGCTGTCCTAGCGGGGGTCGTACCGGGGAGCTGTTTTTT | CASSNPCLGGCPSGGRTGELFF
NA | NA | TRBJ1-2 | TRBV12-3/TRBV12-4 | TGTGCCAGCAGTTTTCGGGAGAATGGCTACACCTTC | CASSFRENGYTF
many | TRBD1 | TRBJ2-7 | TRBV15 | TGTGCCACCAGCAGGGACAGGGGATCCTACGAGCAGTACTTC | CATSRDRGSYEQYF
many | NA | TRBJ1-1 | TRBV28 | TGTGCCAGCAGTCCCATTCGGGGTGAAGCTTTCTTT | CASSPIRGEAFF
many | NA | TRBJ2-7 | TRBV27 | TGTGCCAGCAGTTTGAACCCGGACTACGAGCAGTACTTC | CASSLNPDYEQYF
many | NA | TRBJ2-1 | TRBV20-1 | TGCAGTGCTAGACTCCCAGGGCCCACTAGGAATGAGCAGTTCTTC | CSARLPGPTRNEQFF
few | NA | TRBJ1-1 | TRBV5-1 | TGCGCCAGCAGCTTGGCCGGGGAGGGGAGGGCCACTGAAGCTTTCTTT | CASSLAGEGRATEAFF
few | NA | TRBJ2-5 | TRBV14 | TGTGCCAGCAGCCAACCAGGCTGGGAGACCCAGTACTTC | CASSQPGWETQYF
many | NA | TRBJ1-1 | TRBV4-3 | TGCGCCAGCAGCCCGGACAGTTACACTGAAGCTTTCTTT | CASSPDSYTEAFF
many | NA | TRBJ1-6 | TRBV7-9 | TGTGCCAGCAGCTCGAGCTCCTATAATTCACCCCTCCACTTT | CASSSSSYNSPLHF
NA | NA | TRBJ2-1 | TRBV6-1 | TGTGCCAGCACTTGGACCGAGGGGTATGAGCAGTTCTTC | CASTWTEGYEQFF
few | TRBD2 | TRBJ2-7 | TRBV6-6 | TGTGCCAGCAGTTACTCCTGGGAGGGGTCCTACGAGCAGTACTTC | CASSYSWEGSYEQYF
few | TRBD2 | TRBJ2-5 | TRBV12-3/TRBV12-4 | TGTGCCAGCCGCGGGGGGCCCCAAGAGACCCAGTACTTC | CASRGGPQETQYF
NA | TRBD2 | TRBJ2-3 | TRBV7-9 | TGTGCCAGCAGCGACATAGCGGGTAGGGGCGGGGGAGTCCCAGATACGCAGTATTTT | CASSDIAGRGGGVPDTQYF
many | NA | TRBJ1-2 | TRBV4-1 | TGCGCCAGCAGCCAAGAAGGAAGGGGAGGTGGCTACACCTTC | CASSQEGRGGGYTF
many | NA | TRBJ1-1 | TRBV6-5 | TGTGCCAGCAGTTACTTAGGGGCGGTGAACACTGAAGCTTTCTTT | CASSYLGAVNTEAFF
few | NA | TRBJ1-2 | TRBV19 | TGTGCCAGTAGCCTAACAGGGCTTGATGGCTACACCTTC | CASSLTGLDGYTF